The present T cell receptor (beta chain) was sequenced within a study of blood T cell repertoires in COVID-19. Study at large: COVID-19 samples collected from the United States, Italy and Spain covered acute and convalescent phases. The analysed material was cDNA or gDNA that came from T cells, B-cell-depleted T cells, or PBMCs.

Per the original data handling: Amplification from reference gene primers served as the basis for estimated nucleated cell counts. Clones were read by immunoSEQ multiplex PCR, and TCRdb kept only the in-frame ones, dropping some. The V and J calls and clone size are taken from that table; D and trimming were inferred from the DNA. The repertoire includes 200,000 to 250,000 clones, 75% to 85% of them detected once, and approximately 10% sits in the top ten. There are 13 residues in the CDR3. Trimming removed 2 bases at V and 6 bases at J, with 7 bases between. CDR1 is MDHEN, CDR2 SYDVKM, per germline.

Sequenced sample: peripheral blood. The source of this sequence is a man in his fifties or sixties with active or convalescent COVID-19. The J gene is TRBJ1-4, the V gene TRBV28; possibly TRBD1 for D (6 bases). CDR3 DNA: TGTGCCAGCAGTTTAGCAGGGGATGAAAAACTGTTTTTT. Encoded protein: CASSLAGDEKLFF.